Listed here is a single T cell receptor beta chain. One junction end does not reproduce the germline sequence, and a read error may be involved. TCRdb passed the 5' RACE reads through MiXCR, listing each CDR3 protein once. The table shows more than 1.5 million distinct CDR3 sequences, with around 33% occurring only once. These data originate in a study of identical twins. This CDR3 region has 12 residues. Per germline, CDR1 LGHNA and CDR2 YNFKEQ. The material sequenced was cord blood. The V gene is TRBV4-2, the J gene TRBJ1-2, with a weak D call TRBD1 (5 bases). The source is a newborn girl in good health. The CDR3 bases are TGTACCAGCAGCCCCGACAGCTATGGCTACACCTTC. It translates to CTSSPDSYGYTF.